Listed here are 20 T cell receptor beta chains from one sample, sequenced in a study of T cells in Graves' hyperthyroidism and ophthalmopathy. What was amplified from RNA transcripts were TCR beta CDR3 regions. The HTBI set primed first-round TCR CDR3 RT-PCR. TCRdb redid the calling of the multiplex PCR reads with MiXCR, one entry per CDR3 protein. The sample has hundreds of thousands of distinct CDR3 sequences, about 20% seen once. Sequenced material: blood. Receptors were obtained from a man aged 35-49 years with Graves' ophthalmopathy.

This clonotype was observed at least ten times. The rearrangement uses TRBV30 and TRBJ2-1; TRBD2 might be the D (6 bases). The CDR3 contains 13 residues. The germline CDR1 and CDR2 sequences are GTSNPN and SVGIG (reference sequence). CDR3 sequence: CAFSGSLENEQFF. The DNA for the CDR3 is TGTGCTTTCAGCGGGTCACTTGAAAATGAGCAGTTCTTC.

This clonotype was seen a handful of times. This sequence joins TRBV15 and TRBJ2-5; D may be TRBD2 (5 bases). The V gene's germline CDR1 is LNHNV and CDR2 YYDKDF (reference sequence). The V gene lost 3 bases and the J gene lost 5 bases, with 10 bases spanning the gap. The CDR3 loop spans 13 amino acids. The CDR3 coding sequence is TGTGCCACCAGCAGTTTTAGCGAGGAGACCCAGTACTTC. Translating gives CATSSFSEETQYF. Using reference TRBV15 and TRBJ2-5 for the parts outside the CDR3, the full variable domain is DAMVIQNPRYQVTQFGKPVTLSCSQTLNHNVMYWYQQKSSQAPKLLFHYYDKDFNNEADTPDNFQSRRPNTSFCFLDIRSPGLGDTAMYLCATSSFSEETQYFGPGTRLLVL.

In this sample, this clonotype turned up many times. The chain joins TRBV7-9 to TRBJ2-7, with 9 positions matching TRBD2. The junction had 3 bases not matched to a gene; V was cut back by 0 bases and J by 3 bases. Germline CDR1 is SEHNR and CDR2 is FQNEAQ (reference sequence). This CDR3 region has 15 residues. The CDR3 sequence: CASSLAGLAVYEQYF. The CDR3 coding sequence is TGTGCCAGCAGCTTAGCGGGACTAGCAGTCTACGAGCAGTACTTC.

The table lists this clonotype with many counts. This chain links TRBV3-1 with TRBJ1-1; D is unclear. Trimming shortened V by 4 bases and J by 4 bases, and 7 bases separated the two germline ends. The CDR3 is made up of 12 amino acids. Germline values: CDR1 LGHDT, CDR2 YNNKEL (reference sequence). The CDR3 region has the DNA TGTGCCAGCAGCCCAACTAGCACTGAAGCTTTCTTT. As protein: CASSPTSTEAFF.

This clonotype was picked up a small number of times. The chain is built from TRBV7-6 and TRBJ2-3, with 9 bases matching TRBD2. Germline CDR1 reads SGHVS; CDR2 reads FNYEAQ. V gave up 5 bases and J gave up 2 bases; unmatched junction bases: 11. CDR3 length: 17 residues. This chain's CDR3 is CASSPALSGRATDTQYF. The CDR3 DNA reads as TGTGCCAGCAGCCCAGCCCTTAGCGGGAGAGCCACAGATACGCAGTATTTT.

This clonotype was detected a few times. The chain uses TRBV2 and TRBJ2-4; unclear D gene. The CDR3 is 13 residues long. The V gene lost 7 bases and the J gene lost 9 bases, with 16 bases spanning the gap. The V gene's germline CDR1 is SNHLY and CDR2 FYNNEI. The DNA for the CDR3 is TGTGCCAGCACCGCACTCGTCGGTGGCATTCAGTACTTC. It specifies CASTALVGGIQYF.

The chain has TRBV20-1 and TRBJ1-6; 7 nucleotides align to TRBD1. The CDR3 sequence is 11 residues long. Germline values: CDR1 DFQATT, CDR2 SNEGSKA (reference sequence). Trimming at V came to 6 bases and at J to 17 bases, leaving 10 bases not matched to a gene. The CDR3 here is CSAATGPAFHF. CDR3 in DNA: TGCAGTGCAGCGACAGGGCCCGCTTTCCACTTT.

A few counts support this clonotype. The chain carries TRBV27 and TRBJ1-5; 7 nucleotides agree with TRBD1. V trimming: 7 bases; J trimming: 1 base; junction bases outside the gene matches: 7. Germline CDR1 is MNHEY and CDR2 is SMNVEV (reference sequence). The CDR3 is 15 amino acids. The CDR3 here is CASNTDRESNQPQHF. The CDR3 DNA is TGTGCCAGCAATACCGACAGGGAAAGCAATCAGCCCCAGCATTTT.

For this clonotype: A read error may explain this, as a much larger clone is one base away. The chain links TRBV28 to TRBJ1-1, with D hard to call. Looked up from germline, CDR1 is MDHEN and CDR2 is SYDVKM. With 6 bases removed from V and 0 bases from J, the gap between germline ends came to 14 bases. The CDR3 runs to 15 residues. The chain's CDR3 is CASSSDGRMNTEAFF. DNA for the CDR3: TGTGCCAGCAGCTCTGACGGGAGAATGAACACTGAAGCTTTCTTT.

This clonotype has just a few counts. The chain uses TRBV5-1 and TRBJ1-1, with a weak D call TRBD1 (6 bases). Germline lookup yields CDR1 SGHRS and CDR2 YFSETQ. V was trimmed by 4 bases and J by 8 bases, leaving 18 bases between them. This CDR3 is 14 amino acids long. For the CDR3, the DNA is TGCGCCAGCAGCGCCTTAGGGACACTTAGCGAAGCTTTCTTT. It yields the protein CASSALGTLSEAFF.

The chain joins TRBV18 to TRBJ2-7; TRBD1 matches at 7 bases. Looked up from germline, CDR1 is KGHSH and CDR2 is LQKENI. The ends lost 3 bases at V and 4 bases at J; junction bases unmatched: 6. This CDR3 has 14 amino acids. The CDR3 DNA follows: TGTGCCAGCTCACCGACTCCGACAGGGTACGAGCAGTACTTC. Protein product: CASSPTPTGYEQYF.

There are a few counts of this clonotype. The chain is built from TRBV18 and TRBJ2-5; D may be TRBD1 (6 bases). The CDR3 loop spans 14 amino acids. Trimming left V 3 bases short and J 5 bases short, with 13 bases between. Per germline, CDR1 KGHSH and CDR2 LQKENI. The CDR3 loop is CASSPSWGRETQYF. CDR3 bases: TGTGCCAGCTCACCCTCTTGGGGGCGTGAGACCCAGTACTTC.

The chain uses TRBV5-1 and TRBJ2-1; no definite D call. This CDR3 has 11 amino acids. Germline V gene lookup returns CDR1 SGHRS and CDR2 YFSETQ. V was shortened by 3 bases and J by 10 bases, with 8 bases between the two germline ends. This CDR3 is CASSYGREQFF. The CDR3 DNA follows: TGCGCCAGCAGCTATGGTCGGGAGCAGTTCTTC.

To note about this clonotype: One junction end does not reproduce the germline sequence, and a read error may be involved. The chain couples TRBV7-2 to TRBJ2-7; D is possibly TRBD1 or TRBD2 (5 bases each). The CDR3 is 15 residues long. Looked up from germline, CDR1 is SGHTA and CDR2 is FQGNSA. CDR3 in DNA: TGTCCCAGCAGCTCCGGGGCCCCAACTCCCTACGAGCAGTACTTC. Translation gives CPSSSGAPTPYEQYF.

This clonotype was seen only a few times. The chain carries TRBV6-1 and TRBJ1-4; the D gene is possibly TRBD1 (5 bases). This CDR3 has 15 amino acids. With 6 bases removed from V and 0 bases from J, the gap between germline ends came to 11 bases. In germline, CDR1 is MNHNS, CDR2 SASEGT. The CDR3 spells CASRDTGATNEKLFF. CDR3 DNA: TGTGCCAGCAGGGATACAGGTGCAACTAATGAAAAACTGTTTTTT.

The CDR3 sequence is CSARELQGSAFF. Here the CDR3 DNA reads TGCAGTGCCCGAGAATTACAAGGGAGCGCTTTCTTT. The chain is built from TRBV20-1 and TRBJ1-1, with D unclear. The germline V gene encodes CDR1 DFQATT and CDR2 SNEGSKA (reference sequence). V was shortened by 6 bases and J by 11 bases, with 19 bases between the two germline ends. This CDR3 region has 12 residues.

This sequence joins TRBV3-1 and TRBJ1-2; 11 bases are shared with TRBD1. Germline V CDR1 and CDR2: LGHDT, YNNKEL (reference sequence). This CDR3 has 17 residues. The CDR3, as DNA: TGTGGCGGGACAGGGGGTGCGCCCGACTACCTTCAAAATGGCTACACCTTC. Protein sequence: CGGTGGAPDYLQNGYTF.

The sample holds many counts of this clonotype. The chain joins TRBV11-1 to TRBJ2-3; D is unresolved. Trimming cost V 5 bases and J 6 bases, with 9 bases left between them. The CDR3 has 12 residues. Germline CDR1 is SGHAT and CDR2 is FQDESV (reference sequence). This CDR3 is CASSPQMDTQYF. The CDR3 DNA reads as TGTGCCAGCAGCCCCCAGATGGATACGCAGTATTTT. Combining the CDR3 with reference TRBV11-1 and TRBJ2-3 gives the whole variable domain EAEVAQSPRYKITEKSQAVAFWCDPISGHATLYWYRQILGQGPELLVQFQDESVVDDSQLPKDRFSAERLKGVDSTLKIQPAELGDSAMYLCASSPQMDTQYFGPGTRLTVL.

The V call is TRBV19, the J call TRBJ2-3; 7 bases line up with TRBD2. The trim removed 2 bases at V and 0 bases at J, leaving 2 bases unmatched. The CDR3 extends over 15 amino acids. The V gene's germline CDR1 is LNHDA and CDR2 SQIVND (reference sequence). CDR3 in DNA: TGTGCCAGTAGTATAACTAGCGTCAGCACAGATACGCAGTATTTT. Amino acid sequence: CASSITSVSTDTQYF.

V is TRBV7-3 and J is TRBJ2-4; D remains unclear. The CDR3 contains 13 residues. Trimming took 8 bases from V and 3 from J, leaving 11 bases between them. Germline V gives CDR1 SGHTA, CDR2 FQGTGA. The CDR3 is CASQEKDKNIQYF. As DNA, the CDR3 is TGTGCCAGCCAAGAGAAGGACAAAAACATTCAGTACTTC. The full variable domain, its missing parts supplied by reference TRBV7-3 and TRBJ2-4, is GAGVSQTPSNKVTEKGKYVELRCDPISGHTALYWYRQSLGQGPEFLIYFQGTGAADDSGLPNDRFFAVRPEGSVSTLKIQRTERGDSAVYLCASQEKDKNIQYFGAGTRLSVL.